This T cell receptor (beta chain) was sequenced in a study of blood T cell repertoires in COVID-19. Turning to the study itself: T cells, B-cell-depleted T cells, or PBMCs provided the cDNA or gDNA that served as material.

V was trimmed by 3 bases and J by 2 bases, leaving 12 bases between them. The V gene's germline CDR1 is LNHDA and CDR2 SQIVND (reference sequence). This CDR3 is 15 amino acids long. Only in-frame clones appear in the TCRdb table, and some are missing; sequencing was by immunoSEQ multiplex PCR. The sample shows roughly 150,000 clones, around 91% of them seen only once. The sequence was obtained from a man between 18 and 35 years old with COVID-19, enrolled during active disease. Input material: peripheral blood. V is TRBV19 and J is TRBJ2-3; D unclear. CDR3: CASSMGDFFTDTQYF. As DNA, the CDR3 is TGTGCCAGTAGTATGGGTGACTTTTTCACAGATACGCAGTATTTT.